The T cell receptor (beta chain) under discussion was sequenced for a study of Ad26.COV2.S vaccination and SARS-CoV-2 variants. The method was immunoSEQ multiplex PCR; TCRdb's version includes in-frame clones alone and lacks a portion of them. Counted here are around 350,000 clones, about 85% occurring once; the ten biggest clones make up roughly 3.1%. This clone has a handful of counts. CDR3 length: 11 residues. Per germline, CDR1 SQVTM and CDR2 ANQGSEA. The V end was cut by 6 bases, the J end by 1 base, with 6 bases between. Treatment indicated: roughly 18 received Ad26.COV2.S at low or high dose, single or two shots; several received placebo; per-sample allocation not given. Vaccine and placebo recipients were sampled on day 63 after the first injection. Boston provided a donor who was an adult aged 18-55 years. The vaccine antigen was prefusion-stabilized Wuhan SARS-CoV-2 spike.

The sequencing used peripheral blood, collected in a trial of Ad26.COV2.S vaccine versus placebo. The genes are TRBV29-1 and TRBJ1-2, with D tentatively TRBD1 (6 bases). This TCR was recovered from a person aged 18-65 years who received the Ad26.COV2.S COVID-19 vaccine or a placebo. The CDR3 DNA reads TGCAGCGTACAGGGTAACTATGGCTACACCTTC. This gives the protein CSVQGNYGYTF.